These T cell receptor beta chains were read from a single sample in a study of blood T cell repertoires in COVID-19. Profiling relied on immunoSEQ multiplex PCR, and the TCRdb table lists in-frame clones only, not all of them. The data show some 250,000 clones, with 86% seen just once and around 2.8% held by the top ten. Source material: peripheral blood. These TCRs come from a woman in her thirties who had recovered from COVID-19. The CDR3 runs from the conserved cysteine through the conserved F or W. D genes are given only for firm matches. The size entry is marked missing in some rows and otherwise reads once, few, many or a size class.

size: .; J: TRBJ2-7; V: TRBV27; D: .; CDR3: CASSFQGTGEQYF; DNA: TGTGCCAGCAGTTTCCAGGGCACAGGCGAGCAGTACTTC
size: once; J: TRBJ2-1; V: TRBV2; D: .; CDR3: CASSEGAYNEQFF; DNA: TGTGCCAGCAGTGAGGGGGCATACAATGAGCAGTTCTTC
size: .; J: TRBJ2-7; V: TRBV18; D: TRBD1; CDR3: CASSPLGTGTGGQYF; DNA: TGTGCCAGCTCACCGCTCGGAACCGGGACAGGGGGGCAGTACTTC
size: .; J: TRBJ2-7; V: TRBV9; D: .; CDR3: CASSVGGAYYEQYF; DNA: TGTGCCAGCAGCGTAGGGGGAGCCTACTACGAGCAGTACTTC
size: .; J: TRBJ1-3; V: TRBV7-2; D: TRBD1; CDR3: CASSPNRGSGNTIYF; DNA: TGTGCCAGCAGCCCAAACAGGGGCTCTGGAAACACCATATATTTT
size: .; J: TRBJ2-7; V: TRBV4-1; D: .; CDR3: CASSQDGQGNYEQYF; DNA: TGCGCCAGCAGCCAAGACGGGCAGGGAAACTACGAGCAGTACTTC
size: .; J: TRBJ1-2; V: TRBV25-1; D: .; CDR3: CASSEEGYGYTF; DNA: TGTGCCAGCAGTGAAGAGGGATATGGCTACACCTTC
size: once; J: TRBJ1-6; V: TRBV5-1; D: .; CDR3: CASSPQERRNSPLHF; DNA: TGCGCCAGCAGCCCCCAAGAAAGGCGGAATTCACCCCTCCACTTT
size: .; J: TRBJ1-4; V: TRBV2; D: .; CDR3: CASSLYTEKLFF; DNA: TGTGCCAGCAGCCTCTATACTGAAAAACTGTTTTTT
size: .; J: TRBJ1-3; V: TRBV5-5; D: .; CDR3: CASSLSGGNTIYF; DNA: TGTGCCAGCAGCTTGAGCGGAGGAAACACCATATATTTT
size: few; J: TRBJ2-1; V: TRBV3-1/TRBV3-2; D: .; CDR3: CASSQGGQYPYNEQFF; DNA: TGTGCCAGCAGCCAAGGAGGCCAGTATCCCTACAATGAGCAGTTCTTC
size: .; J: TRBJ1-3; V: TRBV6-5; D: .; CDR3: CASSENGNTIYF; DNA: TGTGCCAGCAGCGAGAATGGAAACACCATATATTTT
size: .; J: TRBJ2-1; V: TRBV15; D: .; CDR3: CATSMGSSYNEQFF; DNA: TGTGCCACCAGCATGGGCAGCTCCTACAATGAGCAGTTCTTC
size: .; J: TRBJ1-2; V: TRBV21-1; D: .; CDR3: CASSKQGAIYGYTF; DNA: TGTGCCAGCAGCAAGCAGGGGGCAATCTATGGCTACACCTTC
size: .; J: TRBJ1-1; V: TRBV27; D: .; CDR3: CASSLRVRGGVPTEAFF; DNA: TGTGCCAGCAGTTTAAGGGTACGGGGGGGGGTGCCTACTGAAGCTTTCTTT
size: .; J: TRBJ2-3; V: TRBV2; D: TRBD2; CDR3: CASSEGLAGGTDTQYF; DNA: TGTGCCAGCAGTGAAGGGCTAGCGGGGGGTACAGATACGCAGTATTTT
size: .; J: TRBJ2-5; V: TRBV6-5; D: .; CDR3: CASSYRGETQYF; DNA: TGTGCCAGCAGTTACAGGGGAGAGACCCAGTACTTC